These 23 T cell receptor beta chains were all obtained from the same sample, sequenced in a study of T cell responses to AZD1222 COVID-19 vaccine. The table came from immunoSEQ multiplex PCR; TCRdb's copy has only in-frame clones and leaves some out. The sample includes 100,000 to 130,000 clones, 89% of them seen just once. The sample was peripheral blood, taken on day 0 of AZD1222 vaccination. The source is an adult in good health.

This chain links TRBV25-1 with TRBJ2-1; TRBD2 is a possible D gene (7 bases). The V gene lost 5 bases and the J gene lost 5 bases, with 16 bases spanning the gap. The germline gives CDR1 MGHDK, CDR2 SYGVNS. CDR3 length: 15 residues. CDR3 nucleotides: TGTGCCAGCAGTCGTGGGGGGGCCTACCACAATGAGCAGTTCTTC. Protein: CASSRGGAYHNEQFF.

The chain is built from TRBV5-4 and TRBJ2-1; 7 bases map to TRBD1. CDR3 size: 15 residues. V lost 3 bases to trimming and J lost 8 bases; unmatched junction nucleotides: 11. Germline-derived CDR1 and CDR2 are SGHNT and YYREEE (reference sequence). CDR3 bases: TGTGCCAGCAGCTCCCAGGGGGAGAGGAAGGATGAGCAGTTCTTC. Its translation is CASSSQGERKDEQFF.

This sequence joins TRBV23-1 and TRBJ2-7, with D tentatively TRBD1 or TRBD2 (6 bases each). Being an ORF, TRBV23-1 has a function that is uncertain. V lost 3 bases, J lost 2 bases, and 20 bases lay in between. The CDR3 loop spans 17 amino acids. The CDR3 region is CASSQLEGGSRTYEQYF. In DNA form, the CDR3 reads TGCGCCAGCAGTCAGCTGGAAGGGGGGTCCCGGACCTACGAGCAGTACTTC.

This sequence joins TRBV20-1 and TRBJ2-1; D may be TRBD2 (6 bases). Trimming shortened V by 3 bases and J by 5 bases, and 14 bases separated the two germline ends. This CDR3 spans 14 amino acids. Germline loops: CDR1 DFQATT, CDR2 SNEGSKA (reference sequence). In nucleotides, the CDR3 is TGCAGTGCTAGTGGGGCAGGCGGGAACAATGAGCAGTTCTTC. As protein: CSASGAGGNNEQFF.

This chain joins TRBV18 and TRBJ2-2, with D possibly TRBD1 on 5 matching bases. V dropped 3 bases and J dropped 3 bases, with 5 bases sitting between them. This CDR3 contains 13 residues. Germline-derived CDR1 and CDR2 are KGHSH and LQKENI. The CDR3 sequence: CASSPRDTGELFF. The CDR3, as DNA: TGTGCCAGCTCACCCAGGGACACCGGGGAGCTGTTTTTT.

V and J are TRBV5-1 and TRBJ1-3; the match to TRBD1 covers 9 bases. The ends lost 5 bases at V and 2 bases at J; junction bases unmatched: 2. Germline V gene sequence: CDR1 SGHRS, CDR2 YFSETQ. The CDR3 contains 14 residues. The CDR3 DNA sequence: TGCGCCAGCAGGGACAGGGGTGCTGGAAACACCATATATTTT. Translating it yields CASRDRGAGNTIYF.

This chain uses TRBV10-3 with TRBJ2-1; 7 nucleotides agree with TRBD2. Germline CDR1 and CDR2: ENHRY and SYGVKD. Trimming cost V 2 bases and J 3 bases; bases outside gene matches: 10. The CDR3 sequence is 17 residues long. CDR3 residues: CAISEKPLGGGYNEQFF. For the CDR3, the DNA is TGTGCCATCAGTGAGAAACCATTGGGGGGGGGCTACAATGAGCAGTTCTTC.

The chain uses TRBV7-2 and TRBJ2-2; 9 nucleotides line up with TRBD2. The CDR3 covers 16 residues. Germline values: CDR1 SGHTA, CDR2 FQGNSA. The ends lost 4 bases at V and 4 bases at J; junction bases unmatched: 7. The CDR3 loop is CASSSPSGRSTGELFF. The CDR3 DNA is TGTGCCAGCAGCTCACCCAGCGGGAGGTCCACCGGGGAGCTGTTTTTT. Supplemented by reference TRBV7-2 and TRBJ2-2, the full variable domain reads GAGVSQSPSNKVTEKGKDVELRCDPISGHTALYWYRQSLGQGLEFLIYFQGNSAPDKSGLPSDRFSAERTGGSVSTLTIQRTQQEDSAVYLCASSSPSGRSTGELFFGEGSRLTVL.

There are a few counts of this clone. The CDR3 DNA reads as TGTGCCAGCAGCCGGGGACAGGGATTATACAATGAGCAGTTCTTC. Its protein is CASSRGQGLYNEQFF. The gene calls are TRBV7-9 and TRBJ2-1; 9 bases fit TRBD1. V gave up 5 bases and J gave up 4 bases; unmatched junction bases: 6. The CDR3 has 15 amino acids. CDR1 is SEHNR and CDR2 is FQNEAQ in the germline V gene (reference sequence).

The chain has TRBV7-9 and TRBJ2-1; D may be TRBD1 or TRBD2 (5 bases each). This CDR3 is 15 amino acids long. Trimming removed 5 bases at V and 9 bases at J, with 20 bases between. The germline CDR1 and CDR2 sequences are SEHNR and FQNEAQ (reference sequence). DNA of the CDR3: TGTGCCAGCAGCCGCGATCTTGGGACCTTAGGTGAGCAGTTCTTC. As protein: CASSRDLGTLGEQFF. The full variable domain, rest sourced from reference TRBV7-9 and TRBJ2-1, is DTGVSQNPRHKITKRGQNVTFRCDPISEHNRLYWYRQTLGQGPEFLTYFQNEAQLEKSRLLSDRFSAERPKGSFSTLEIQRTEQGDSAMYLCASSRDLGTLGEQFFGPGTRLTVL.

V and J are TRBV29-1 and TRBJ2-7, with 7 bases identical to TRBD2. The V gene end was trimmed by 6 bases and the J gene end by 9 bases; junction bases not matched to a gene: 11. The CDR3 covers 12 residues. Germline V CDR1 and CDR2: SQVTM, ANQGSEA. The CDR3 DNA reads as TGCAGCGTAAACCGGGGGGAGAATCGGCAGTACTTC. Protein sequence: CSVNRGENRQYF.

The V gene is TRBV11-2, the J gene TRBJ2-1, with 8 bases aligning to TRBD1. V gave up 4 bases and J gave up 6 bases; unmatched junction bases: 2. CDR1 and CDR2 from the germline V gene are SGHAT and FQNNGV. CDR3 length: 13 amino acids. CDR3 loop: CASSSQGANEQFF. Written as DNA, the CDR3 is TGTGCCAGCAGCTCCCAGGGGGCCAATGAGCAGTTCTTC.

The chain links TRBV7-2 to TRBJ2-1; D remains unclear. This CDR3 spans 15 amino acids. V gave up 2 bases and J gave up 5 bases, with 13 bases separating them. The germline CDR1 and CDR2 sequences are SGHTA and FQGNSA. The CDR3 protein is CASSLLGTVHNEQFF. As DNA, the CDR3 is TGTGCCAGCAGCTTACTGGGAACAGTCCACAATGAGCAGTTCTTC.

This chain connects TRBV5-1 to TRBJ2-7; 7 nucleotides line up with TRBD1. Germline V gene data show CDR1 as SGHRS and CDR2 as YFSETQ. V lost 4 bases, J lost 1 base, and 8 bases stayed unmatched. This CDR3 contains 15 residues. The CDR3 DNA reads TGCGCCAGCAGCGAGCCGGGACAGCTTTCCTACGAGCAGTACTTC. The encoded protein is CASSEPGQLSYEQYF.

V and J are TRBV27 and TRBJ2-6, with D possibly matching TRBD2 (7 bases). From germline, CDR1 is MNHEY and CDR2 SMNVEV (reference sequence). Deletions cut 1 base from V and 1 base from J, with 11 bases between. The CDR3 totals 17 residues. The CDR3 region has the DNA TGTGCCAGCAGTTTATGGGGGCGGGGGTCTGGGGCCAACGTCCTGACTTTC. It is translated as CASSLWGRGSGANVLTF.

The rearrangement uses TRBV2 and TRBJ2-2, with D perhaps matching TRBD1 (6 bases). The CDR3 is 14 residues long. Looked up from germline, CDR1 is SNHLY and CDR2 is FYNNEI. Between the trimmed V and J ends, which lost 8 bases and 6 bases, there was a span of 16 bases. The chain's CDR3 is CASLSSGVAGELFF. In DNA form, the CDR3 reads TGTGCCAGCCTGTCTTCAGGGGTAGCCGGGGAGCTGTTTTTT.

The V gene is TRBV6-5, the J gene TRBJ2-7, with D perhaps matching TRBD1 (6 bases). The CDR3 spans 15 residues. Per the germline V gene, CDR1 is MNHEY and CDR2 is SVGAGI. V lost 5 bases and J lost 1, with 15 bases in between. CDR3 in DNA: TGTGCCAGCAGTAGGACAGACGAGTCTTCCTACGAGCAGTACTTC. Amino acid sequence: CASSRTDESSYEQYF.

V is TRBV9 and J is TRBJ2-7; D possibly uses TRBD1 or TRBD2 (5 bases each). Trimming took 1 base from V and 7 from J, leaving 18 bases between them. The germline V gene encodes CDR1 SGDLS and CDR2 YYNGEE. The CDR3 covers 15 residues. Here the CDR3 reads CASSVTGDEVREQYF. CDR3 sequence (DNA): TGTGCCAGCAGCGTAACCGGGGACGAGGTACGGGAGCAGTACTTC.

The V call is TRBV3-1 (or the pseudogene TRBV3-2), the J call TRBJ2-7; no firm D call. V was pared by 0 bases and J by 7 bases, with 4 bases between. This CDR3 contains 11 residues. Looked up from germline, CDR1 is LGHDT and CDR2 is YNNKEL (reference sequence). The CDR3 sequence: CASSQEGEQYF. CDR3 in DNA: TGTGCCAGCAGCCAAGAGGGTGAGCAGTACTTC.

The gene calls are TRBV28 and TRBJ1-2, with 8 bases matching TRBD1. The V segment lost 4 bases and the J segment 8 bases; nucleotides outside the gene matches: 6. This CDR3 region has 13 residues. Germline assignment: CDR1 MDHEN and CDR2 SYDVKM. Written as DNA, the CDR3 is TGTGCCAGCAGTTCTGACAGGGGATGGGGCTACACCTTC. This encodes CASSSDRGWGYTF.

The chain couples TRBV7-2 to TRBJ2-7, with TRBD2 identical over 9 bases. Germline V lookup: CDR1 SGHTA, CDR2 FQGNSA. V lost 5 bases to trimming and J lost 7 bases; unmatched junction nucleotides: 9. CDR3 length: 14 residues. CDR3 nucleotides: TGTGCCAGCAGCCGGATAGCGGGAGCCATAGAGCAGTACTTC. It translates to CASSRIAGAIEQYF.

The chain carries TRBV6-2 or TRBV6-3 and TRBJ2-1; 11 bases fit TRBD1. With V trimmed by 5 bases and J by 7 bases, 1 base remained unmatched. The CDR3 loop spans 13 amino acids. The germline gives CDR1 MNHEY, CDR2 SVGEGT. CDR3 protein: CASSGQGANEQFF. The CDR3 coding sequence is TGTGCCAGCAGTGGACAGGGGGCGAATGAGCAGTTCTTC.

CDR3 amino acids: CASGFPQGPLGNEQFF. In nucleotides, the CDR3 is TGTGCTAGTGGTTTCCCACAGGGCCCGCTAGGGAATGAGCAGTTCTTC. The chain links TRBV12-5 to TRBJ2-1; possible D gene TRBD1, 6 bases. Germline CDR1 LGHNT, CDR2 FRNRAP. V was cut by 3 bases and J by 7 bases, with 19 bases left in between. The CDR3 has 16 amino acids. Drawing the rest from reference TRBV12-5 and TRBJ2-1, the complete variable domain is DARVTQTPRHKVTEMGQEVTMRCQPILGHNTVFWYRQTMMQGLELLAYFRNRAPLDDSGMPKDRFSAEMPDATLATLKIQPSEPRDSAVYFCASGFPQGPLGNEQFFGPGTRLTVL.